Listed here are 3 T cell receptor beta chains from one sample, sequenced in a study of regulatory T cells in long-lasting Graves disease. According to the study, TCR beta libraries were built with iRepertoire HTBI primers and CDR3-region Arm-PCR. TCRdb independently ran MiXCR on the multiplex PCR reads; one entry per CDR3 protein. This table has hundreds of thousands of distinct CDR3 sequences, approximately 22% appearing once. The time point denotes: persistent/refractory GD, antithyroid drugs over 5 years with positive TRAb. Extracted PBMC RNA gave rise to the TCR library. Sequenced here: peripheral blood mononuclear cells (PBMCs), sampled when the disease was refractory, from a patient treated with antithyroid drugs. The receptor set was obtained from a female donor with Graves disease.

Notes on this clonotype: One junction end does not reproduce the germline sequence, and a read error may be involved. CDR3 sequence reads: CASSQGGPFYVETRYF. DNA for the CDR3: TGCGCCAGCAGCCAAGGAGGGCCGTTTTACGTGGAGACCCGGTACTTC. The rearrangement uses TRBV4-1 and TRBJ2-5; D is perhaps TRBD2 (5 bases). CDR3 length equals 16 residues. Germline CDR1 reads MGHRA; CDR2 reads YSYEKL.

Many counts were recorded for this clonotype. The gene calls are TRBV20-1 and TRBJ2-2, with TRBD2 identical over 13 bases. The CDR3 length is 17 residues. V was clipped by 6 bases and J by 2 bases; unmatched bases: 9. CDR1 is DFQATT, CDR2 SNEGSKA, per germline (reference sequence). CDR3 coding DNA: TGCAGTGCCCGTCGGACTAGCGGGAGAGCCAACACCGGGGAGCTGTTTTTT. Its translation: CSARRTSGRANTGELFF.

At least ten counts were recorded for this clonotype. The chain is built from TRBV9 and TRBJ1-2; D might be TRBD1 (6 bases). This CDR3 has 15 residues. The V and J ends lost 4 bases and 4 bases respectively, with 17 bases between them. In germline, CDR1 is SGDLS, CDR2 YYNGEE. This chain's CDR3 is CASSPRQAFSYGYTF. The CDR3 coding sequence is TGTGCCAGCAGCCCCAGACAGGCCTTCTCCTATGGCTACACCTTC.